A single TCR beta chain is shown here with its context. The same CDR3 is also encoded by other DNA sequences in this sample. V lost 3 bases and J 6 bases, leaving 9 bases between the germline ends. The CDR3 runs 13 residues. In germline, CDR1 is SEHNR, CDR2 FQNEAQ (reference sequence). The data originate from a study of shared clonotypes between healthy human individuals. Naive CD8 cells lacked CD45RO and underwent positive selection for CCR7, leaving out terminally differentiated effector memory CD45RA+ cells. Sequencing used immunoSEQ multiplex PCR; TCRdb keeps in-frame clones, though not all of them. The data contain about 2 million clones, about 95% of them singletons.

The chain joins TRBV7-9 to TRBJ2-1; D possibly corresponds to TRBD2 (6 bases). The sequencing sample was made of naive CD8+ T cells sorted from blood. The sequence was obtained from a man aged 18 to 35 in good health. The CDR3 nucleotides are TGTGCCAGCAGCTTCGGGAGCCCCAATGAGCAGTTCTTC. It codes for CASSFGSPNEQFF.